This section outlines one T cell receptor beta chain sequence together with its context. What it binds is unknown. These data belong to a study of early T cells in non-severe SARS-CoV-2 infection. Study in general: Bulk RNA from unsorted whole blood was sequenced; chains were unpaired.

Study-wide findings and caveats: The study's VDJdb matching favored anti-spike CD8 responses and missed private and CD4 specificities.

Individual cDNA molecules received unique molecular identifiers. TCRdb fed the 5' RACE reads into MiXCR, producing one record per CDR3 protein. Of some 61,000 distinct CDR3 sequences listed, about 12% were seen once; the top ten hold roughly 8.3%. The TCR comes from an adult who was a healthcare worker with PCR-confirmed SARS-CoV-2 infection or an uninfected control (not recorded which). Sequencing used whole blood.

The CDR3 DNA is TGCAGCGCCAGTGAACAGGGGAACACTGAAGCTTTCTTT. It codes for CSASEQGNTEAFF. This chain uses TRBV29-1 with TRBJ1-1; TRBD1 might be the D (6 bases). Trimming removed 7 bases at V and 1 base at J, with 13 bases between. CDR1 and CDR2 from the germline V gene are SQVTM and ANQGSEA. This CDR3 is built from 13 residues.